Shown below are 14 T cell receptor beta chains from a single sample sequenced in a study of beta chain features in type 1 diabetes. Overall study results and limits: Significant though moderate, a shortening of TCRB CDR3s appeared in all four CD4+ subsets of Type 1 diabetes patients.

The entirety of the isolated RNA underwent reverse transcription, so expressed TCRB transcripts were sequenced. Some clones are missing from TCRdb's copy, which holds only in-frame ones; the method was immunoSEQ multiplex PCR. The sample comprises approximately 250,000 clones, 20% to 25% of which are singletons, and 0.012% rests with the top ten. These receptors have no known antigen. Source material: naive CD4+ T cells from blood. The receptors here all came from a woman in her 30s with type 1 diabetes.

The rearrangement joins TRBV5-4 to TRBJ2-5; 11 nucleotides line up with TRBD2. Germline V CDR1 and CDR2: SGHNT, YYREEE (reference sequence). J lost 4 bases, V lost 4 bases, and 12 bases had no gene match. CDR3 length: 17 residues. The CDR3 sequence is CASSPKPGTSGRETQYF. Written as DNA, the CDR3 is TGTGCCAGCAGCCCCAAGCCAGGGACTAGCGGACGAGAGACCCAGTACTTC.

In this sample, this clone turned up a few times. This chain joins TRBV30 and TRBJ2-2; TRBD1 is a possible D gene (5 bases). The CDR3 contains 16 residues. CDR1 and CDR2 from the germline V gene are GTSNPN and SVGIG (reference sequence). Between the trimmed V and J ends, which lost 4 bases and 1 base, there was a span of 16 bases. The CDR3 is CAWKGIQGLNTGELFF. In DNA form, the CDR3 reads TGTGCCTGGAAGGGAATCCAGGGATTGAACACCGGGGAGCTGTTTTTT.

The gene calls are TRBV4-2 and TRBJ2-1; 12 bases map to TRBD2. The CDR3 covers 17 residues. In germline, CDR1 is LGHNA, CDR2 YNFKEQ. V trimming: 1 base; J trimming: 7 bases; junction bases outside the gene matches: 8. The CDR3 DNA reads as TGTGCCAGCAGCCAAGTTTCTGCTAGCGGGAGGGGGAATGAGCAGTTCTTC. Its translation is CASSQVSASGRGNEQFF.

The rearrangement uses TRBV7-9 and TRBJ2-1, with D uncertain. This CDR3 has 15 residues. Trimming took 1 base from V and 3 from J, leaving 10 bases between them. The V gene's germline CDR1 is SEHNR and CDR2 FQNEAQ (reference sequence). In DNA form, the CDR3 reads TGTGCCAGCAGCTTAGGAGGAGCATTCTACAATGAGCAGTTCTTC. It translates to CASSLGGAFYNEQFF. The full variable domain, in which reference TRBV7-9 and TRBJ2-1 provide the parts outside the CDR3, is DTGVSQNPRHKITKRGQNVTFRCDPISEHNRLYWYRQTLGQGPEFLTYFQNEAQLEKSRLLSDRFSAERPKGSFSTLEIQRTEQGDSAMYLCASSLGGAFYNEQFFGPGTRLTVL.

The CDR3 is CAWSLLVRNEQFF. In DNA, the CDR3 is TGTGCCTGGAGTCTCCTAGTTCGCAATGAGCAGTTCTTC. The chain recombines TRBV30 with TRBJ2-1; the D is unclear. Deletions cut 2 bases from V and 6 bases from J, with 11 bases between. Germline lookup yields CDR1 GTSNPN and CDR2 SVGIG (reference sequence). The CDR3 has 13 amino acids.

The J gene is TRBJ2-1, the V gene TRBV29-1, with TRBD1 identical over 12 bases. Germline V gene sequence: CDR1 SQVTM, CDR2 ANQGSEA. The CDR3 is made up of 15 amino acids. With 3 bases clipped from V and 8 bases from J, the junction kept 8 bases outside the gene matches. The CDR3 nucleotides read TGCAGCGTTGAGCGAGGGACAGGGGGCTTAGATGAGCAGTTCTTC. Translation: CSVERGTGGLDEQFF.

V is TRBV7-3 and J is TRBJ1-1; tentatively, D is TRBD1 (6 bases). CDR3 size: 13 residues. Germline V CDR1 and CDR2: SGHTA, FQGTGA. V lost 0 bases and J 11 bases, leaving 13 bases between the germline ends. The CDR3 DNA is TGTGCCAGCAGCTTAACCGGGGGGCGTCTGGCTTTCTTT. Translating it yields CASSLTGGRLAFF.

The chain employs TRBV4-1 and TRBJ2-2, with D hard to call. V was trimmed by 3 bases and J by 1 base, leaving 15 bases between them. Looked up from germline, CDR1 is MGHRA and CDR2 is YSYEKL. The CDR3 is 17 residues long. In nucleotides, the CDR3 is TGCGCCAGCAGCCATTCCCCCCGGCGGAAGAACACCGGGGAGCTGTTTTTT. Translating it yields CASSHSPRRKNTGELFF.

This clone turned up a few times. This chain connects TRBV13 to TRBJ1-2; D is possibly TRBD1 (6 bases). This CDR3 comprises 14 residues. The V gene's germline CDR1 is PRHDT and CDR2 FYEKMQ (reference sequence). V shed 6 bases and J shed 1 base, with 12 bases lying between them. The CDR3 here is CASRVQQGNYGYTF. The CDR3 DNA follows: TGTGCCAGCAGAGTACAACAGGGTAACTATGGCTACACCTTC.

This clone showed up just a few times. Within the sample, other DNA sequences also encode this same CDR3. The rearrangement joins TRBV29-1 to TRBJ2-1, with TRBD2 matching over 9 bases. Per germline, CDR1 SQVTM and CDR2 ANQGSEA. The CDR3 consists of 13 residues. The trim removed 7 bases at V and 5 bases at J, leaving 6 bases unmatched. The chain's CDR3 is CSARLAENNEQFF. CDR3 in DNA: TGCAGCGCTCGACTAGCGGAAAACAATGAGCAGTTCTTC.

This clone has just a few counts. This rearrangement joins TRBV29-1 to TRBJ2-2; weak D call: TRBD1 (6 bases). Trimming cost V 6 bases and J 0 bases, with 11 bases left between them. Germline CDR1 is SQVTM and CDR2 is ANQGSEA. The CDR3 spans 14 residues. For the CDR3, the DNA is TGCAGCGTCGCCGGACAGTCGAACACCGGGGAGCTGTTTTTT. This gives the protein CSVAGQSNTGELFF.

The chain links TRBV5-4 to TRBJ2-3; 9 bases map to TRBD2. From germline, CDR1 is SGHNT and CDR2 YYREEE (reference sequence). This CDR3 contains 11 residues. Losses at the gene ends were 2 bases for V and 12 bases for J; bases not matched to a gene: 1. The CDR3 sequence is CASSFSGSQYF. The CDR3 nucleotides are TGTGCCAGCAGCTTTAGCGGGAGCCAGTATTTT.

J is TRBJ2-2 and V is TRBV9; D call uncertain. V lost 4 bases and J 5 bases, leaving 18 bases between the germline ends. Looked up from germline, CDR1 is SGDLS and CDR2 is YYNGEE. The CDR3 extends over 16 amino acids. The CDR3 is CASSHPTETGTGELFF. CDR3 nucleotides: TGTGCCAGCAGCCACCCCACGGAGACTGGGACCGGGGAGCTGTTTTTT.

This clone was found a few times. CDR3 DNA sequence: TGTGCCAGCAGTGAACCCGGGAATGAAGCTTTCTTT. It specifies CASSEPGNEAFF. This chain joins TRBV25-1 and TRBJ1-1; D unclear. V dropped 2 bases and J dropped 7 bases, with 8 bases sitting between them. Germline V CDR1 and CDR2: MGHDK, SYGVNS. The CDR3 runs 12 residues.